This T cell receptor beta chain was identified in a study of cytomegalovirus exposure and HLA in healthy donors. Study outcomes and limitations: The number of N-insertions in an Asian-associated ancestry cluster was reportedly below the 666-donor mean in a later analysis.

The CDR3 consists of 15 residues. Germline V gene data show CDR1 as SGHDN and CDR2 as FVKESK. The trim removed 0 bases at V and 4 bases at J, leaving 4 bases unmatched. This clone was observed a few times. What it binds is not known. This PCR relied on a set of 60 Vbeta primers and 13 Jbeta primers. Some clones are missing from TCRdb's copy, which holds only in-frame ones; the method was immunoSEQ multiplex PCR. The sample records about 150,000 clones, 76% being singletons. Sequencing was performed on PBMCs. This rearrangement joins TRBV14 to TRBJ2-7, with 9 bases that match TRBD2. The sequence was collected from a man aged 40-50 years in good health and CMV-seronegative. The CDR3 loop reads CASSQDASGRYEQYF. The CDR3 DNA is TGTGCCAGCAGCCAAGACGCGAGCGGGAGGTACGAGCAGTACTTC.